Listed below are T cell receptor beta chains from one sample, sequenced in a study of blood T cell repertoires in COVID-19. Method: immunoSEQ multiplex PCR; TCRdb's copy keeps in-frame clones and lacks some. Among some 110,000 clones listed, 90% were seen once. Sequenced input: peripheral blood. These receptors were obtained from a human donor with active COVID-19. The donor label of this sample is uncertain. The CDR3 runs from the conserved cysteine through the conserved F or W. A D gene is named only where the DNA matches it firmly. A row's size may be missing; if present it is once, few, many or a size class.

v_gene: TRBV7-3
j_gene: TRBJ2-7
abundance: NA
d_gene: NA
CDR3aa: CASSLGPPYEQYF
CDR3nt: TGTGCCAGCAGCTTAGGGCCCCCCTACGAGCAGTACTTC

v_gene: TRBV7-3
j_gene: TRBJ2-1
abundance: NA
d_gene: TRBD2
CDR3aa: CASSLQGLAFGEQFF
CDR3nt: TGTGCCAGCAGCTTACAGGGACTAGCATTCGGTGAGCAGTTCTTC

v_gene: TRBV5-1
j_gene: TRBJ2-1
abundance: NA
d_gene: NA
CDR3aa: CASSVTGVSYNEQFF
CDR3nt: TGCGCCAGCAGCGTAACAGGAGTCTCCTACAATGAGCAGTTCTTC

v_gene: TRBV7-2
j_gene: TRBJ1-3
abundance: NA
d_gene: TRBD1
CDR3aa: CASSWGQSSGNTIYF
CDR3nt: TGTGCCAGCAGCTGGGGACAGAGCTCTGGAAACACCATATATTTT

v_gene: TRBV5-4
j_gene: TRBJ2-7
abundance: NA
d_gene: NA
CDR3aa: CASSLTGRGDYEQYF
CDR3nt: TGTGCCAGCAGCTTAACTGGCAGGGGGGATTACGAGCAGTACTTC

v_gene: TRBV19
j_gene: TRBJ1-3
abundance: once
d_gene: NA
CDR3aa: CASSIWTPGNTIYF
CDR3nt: TGTGCCAGTAGTATATGGACACCTGGAAACACCATATATTTT

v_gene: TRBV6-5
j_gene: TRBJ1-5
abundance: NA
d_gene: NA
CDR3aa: CASSSSQPQHF
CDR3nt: TGTGCCAGCAGCTCTTCTCAGCCCCAGCATTTT

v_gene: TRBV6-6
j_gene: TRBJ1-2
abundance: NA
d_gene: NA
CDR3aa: CASSYAPNYGYTF
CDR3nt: TGTGCCAGCAGTTACGCGCCCAACTATGGCTACACCTTC

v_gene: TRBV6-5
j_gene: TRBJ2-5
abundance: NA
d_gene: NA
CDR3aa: CASSRTRSGETQYF
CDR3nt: TGTGCCAGCAGTCGAACCCGGAGTGGGGAGACCCAGTACTTC

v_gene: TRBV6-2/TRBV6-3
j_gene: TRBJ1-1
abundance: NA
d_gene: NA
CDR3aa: CASSFPGNTEAFF
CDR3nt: TGTGCCAGCAGTTTTCCGGGGAACACTGAAGCTTTCTTT

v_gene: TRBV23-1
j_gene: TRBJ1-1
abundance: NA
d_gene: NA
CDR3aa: CASAEWSGNTEAFF
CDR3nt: TGCGCCAGCGCGGAATGGAGTGGGAACACTGAAGCTTTCTTT

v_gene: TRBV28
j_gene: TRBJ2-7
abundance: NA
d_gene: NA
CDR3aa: CASSSTYVQQYF
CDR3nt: TGTGCCAGCAGTTCAACATACGTCCAGCAGTACTTC

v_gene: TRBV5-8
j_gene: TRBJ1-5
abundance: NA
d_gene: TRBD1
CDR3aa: CASSLGTGMRNQPQHF
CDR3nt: TGTGCCAGCAGCCTGGGGACAGGGATGCGCAATCAGCCCCAGCATTTT

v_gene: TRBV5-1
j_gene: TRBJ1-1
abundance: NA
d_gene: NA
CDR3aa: CASSLRPNTEAFF
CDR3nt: TGCGCCAGCAGCTTGCGTCCGAACACTGAAGCTTTCTTT